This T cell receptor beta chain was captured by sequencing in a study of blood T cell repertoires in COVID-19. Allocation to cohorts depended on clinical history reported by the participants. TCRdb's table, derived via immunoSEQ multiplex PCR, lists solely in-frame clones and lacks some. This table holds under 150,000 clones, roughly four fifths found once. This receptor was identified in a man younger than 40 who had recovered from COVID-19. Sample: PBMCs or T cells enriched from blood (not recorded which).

The CDR3 is CATNPGQGYNEQFF. The CDR3 nucleotides are TGTGCCACCAACCCGGGACAGGGATACAATGAGCAGTTCTTC. V is TRBV15 and J is TRBJ2-1; 9 nucleotides agree with TRBD1. J gave up 4 bases and V 7 bases, and 5 bases lay outside the gene matches. CDR1 is LNHNV and CDR2 is YYDKDF in the germline V gene (reference sequence). This CDR3 comprises 14 residues.